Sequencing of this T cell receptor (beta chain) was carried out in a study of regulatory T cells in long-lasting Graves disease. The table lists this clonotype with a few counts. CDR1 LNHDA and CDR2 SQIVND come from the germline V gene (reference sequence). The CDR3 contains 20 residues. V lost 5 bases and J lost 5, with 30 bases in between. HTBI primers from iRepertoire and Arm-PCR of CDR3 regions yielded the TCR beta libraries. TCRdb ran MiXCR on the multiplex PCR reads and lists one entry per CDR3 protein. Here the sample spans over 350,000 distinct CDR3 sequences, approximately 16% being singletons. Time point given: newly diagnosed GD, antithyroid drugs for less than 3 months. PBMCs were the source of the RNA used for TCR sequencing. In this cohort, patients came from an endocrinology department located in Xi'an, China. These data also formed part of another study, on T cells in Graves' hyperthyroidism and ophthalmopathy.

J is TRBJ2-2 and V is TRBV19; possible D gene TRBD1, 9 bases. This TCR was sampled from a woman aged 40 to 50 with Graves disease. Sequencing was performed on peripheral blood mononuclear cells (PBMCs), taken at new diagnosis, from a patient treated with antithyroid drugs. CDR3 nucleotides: TGTGCCAGTAGTCCCCGGGACAGGGTCCTTCGCGGGAGGCCTACCGGGGAGCTGTTTTTT. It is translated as CASSPRDRVLRGRPTGELFF.